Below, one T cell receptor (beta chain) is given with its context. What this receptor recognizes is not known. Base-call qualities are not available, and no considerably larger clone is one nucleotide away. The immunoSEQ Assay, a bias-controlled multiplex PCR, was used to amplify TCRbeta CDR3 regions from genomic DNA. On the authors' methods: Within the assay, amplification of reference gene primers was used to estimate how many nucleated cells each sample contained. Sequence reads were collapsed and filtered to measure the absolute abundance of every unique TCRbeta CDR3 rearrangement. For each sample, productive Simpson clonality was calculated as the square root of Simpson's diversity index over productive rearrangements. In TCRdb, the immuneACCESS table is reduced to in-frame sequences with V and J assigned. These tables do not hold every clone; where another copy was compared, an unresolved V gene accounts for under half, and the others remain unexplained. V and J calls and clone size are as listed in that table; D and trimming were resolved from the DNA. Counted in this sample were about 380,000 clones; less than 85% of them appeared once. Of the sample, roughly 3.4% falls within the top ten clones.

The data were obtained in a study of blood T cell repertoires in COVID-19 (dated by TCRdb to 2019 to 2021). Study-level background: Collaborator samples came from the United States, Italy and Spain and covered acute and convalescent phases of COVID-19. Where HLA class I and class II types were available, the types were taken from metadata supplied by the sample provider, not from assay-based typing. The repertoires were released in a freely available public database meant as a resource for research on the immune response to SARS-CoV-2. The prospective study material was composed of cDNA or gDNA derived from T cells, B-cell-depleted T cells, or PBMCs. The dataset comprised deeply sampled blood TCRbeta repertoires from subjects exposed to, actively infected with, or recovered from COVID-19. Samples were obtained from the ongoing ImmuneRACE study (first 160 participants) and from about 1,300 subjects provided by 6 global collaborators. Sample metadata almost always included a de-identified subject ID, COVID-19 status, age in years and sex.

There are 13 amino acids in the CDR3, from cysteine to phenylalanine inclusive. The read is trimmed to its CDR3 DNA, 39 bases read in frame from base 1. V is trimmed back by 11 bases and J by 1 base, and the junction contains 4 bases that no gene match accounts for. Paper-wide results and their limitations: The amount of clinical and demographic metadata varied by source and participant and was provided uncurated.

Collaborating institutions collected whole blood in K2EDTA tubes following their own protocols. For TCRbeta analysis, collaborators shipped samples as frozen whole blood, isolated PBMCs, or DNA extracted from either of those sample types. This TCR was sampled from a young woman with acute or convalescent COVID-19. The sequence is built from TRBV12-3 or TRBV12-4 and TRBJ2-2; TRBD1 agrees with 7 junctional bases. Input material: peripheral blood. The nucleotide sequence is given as TGTGCCGACAGGGTGGGGAACACCGGGGAGCTGTTTTTT. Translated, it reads CADRVGNTGELFF.